Detailed here is one TCR beta chain. Antigen specificity is unknown. The CDR3 length is 14 residues. V shed 2 bases, J shed 3 bases, and the junction held 7 bases outside the gene matches. CDR1 and CDR2 (germline): DFQATT, SNEGSKA (reference sequence). The time point denotes: newly diagnosed GD, antithyroid drugs for less than 3 months. Generation of the TCR library employed RNA extracted from PBMCs. This entry comes from a study of regulatory T cells in long-lasting Graves disease. Study-level findings and limits: The sample size was small, and this may have reduced accuracy. When disease was persistent, TRBV28, TRBJ1-2 and TRBJ2-5 were the favored segments.

Combining iRepertoire HTBI primers with Arm-PCR of CDR3 regions, the authors built TCR beta libraries. TCRdb redid the calling of the multiplex PCR reads with MiXCR, one entry per CDR3 protein. The sample shows approximately 350,000 distinct CDR3 sequences, roughly a sixth of them seen only once. These data were also reused for a study on T cells in Graves' hyperthyroidism and ophthalmopathy. Turning to that study: Using the HTBI primer set, a first-round RT-PCR was run on the TCR CDR3.

Material: peripheral blood mononuclear cells (PBMCs), obtained at new diagnosis, from a patient treated with antithyroid drugs. The J gene is TRBJ2-7, the V gene TRBV20-1; 7 nucleotides line up with TRBD1. This receptor was identified in a middle-aged man with Graves disease. CDR3 in amino acids: CSARTGQAIYEQYF. CDR3 bases: TGCAGTGCTAGAACCGGACAGGCAATCTACGAGCAGTACTTC.